This T cell receptor (beta chain) was captured by sequencing in a study of T cells in Graves' hyperthyroidism and ophthalmopathy. Overall study results and limits: By a 13 V-J model, ophthalmopathy was set apart from stable hyperthyroidism. Among clonotypes expanded in thyroid above 0.001, most were also found in blood.

Amplification of TCR beta CDR3 regions used RNA as the template. The HTBI set primed first-round TCR CDR3 RT-PCR. TCRdb re-called the multiplex PCR reads through MiXCR, storing one row per CDR3 protein. The table includes 150,000 or so distinct CDR3 sequences, approximately 20% detected once. This clonotype was counted many times. Antigen specificity is unknown. Diagnoses used clinical symptoms, serum thyroxine and TRAb, thyroid ultrasound and orbital computed tomography. Germline V CDR1 and CDR2: SGHRS, YFSETQ. The CDR3 sequence is 15 residues long. V was pared by 0 bases and J by 6 bases, with 14 bases between.

The sequencing sample was made of blood. This receptor was identified in a woman between 50 and 59 years old with Graves' hyperthyroidism that later progressed to Graves' ophthalmopathy. The chain joins TRBV5-1 to TRBJ2-3, with a possible D match to TRBD1 (5 bases). The CDR3 sequence: CASSLEAQGRDTQYF. Written as DNA, the CDR3 is TGCGCCAGCAGCTTGGAAGCCCAGGGTAGGGATACGCAGTATTTT.